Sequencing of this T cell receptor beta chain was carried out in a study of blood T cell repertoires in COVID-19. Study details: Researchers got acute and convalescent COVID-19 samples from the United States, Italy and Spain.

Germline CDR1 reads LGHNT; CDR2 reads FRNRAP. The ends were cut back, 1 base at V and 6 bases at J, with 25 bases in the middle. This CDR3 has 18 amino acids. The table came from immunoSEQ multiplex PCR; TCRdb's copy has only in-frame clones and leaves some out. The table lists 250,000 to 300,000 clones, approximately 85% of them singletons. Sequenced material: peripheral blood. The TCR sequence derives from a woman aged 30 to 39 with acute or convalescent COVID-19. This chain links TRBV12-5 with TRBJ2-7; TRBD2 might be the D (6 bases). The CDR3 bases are TGTGCTAGTGGTTTGGGGCTGCCGTCCCGGGAGAGGGTACTCGAGCAGTACTTC. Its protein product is CASGLGLPSRERVLEQYF.